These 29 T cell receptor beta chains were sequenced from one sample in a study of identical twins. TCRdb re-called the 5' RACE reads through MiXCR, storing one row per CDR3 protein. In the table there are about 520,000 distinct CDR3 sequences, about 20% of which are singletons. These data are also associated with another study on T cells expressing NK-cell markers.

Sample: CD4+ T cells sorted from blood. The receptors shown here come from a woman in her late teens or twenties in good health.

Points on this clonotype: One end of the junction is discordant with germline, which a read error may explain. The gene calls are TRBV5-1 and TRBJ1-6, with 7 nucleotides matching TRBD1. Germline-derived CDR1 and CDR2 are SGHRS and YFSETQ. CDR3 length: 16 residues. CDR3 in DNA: TGCGCCAGCAGCTTGGAGGGCAGGGGGTATAGTTCACCCCTCCACTTT. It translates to CASSLEGRGYSSPLHF.

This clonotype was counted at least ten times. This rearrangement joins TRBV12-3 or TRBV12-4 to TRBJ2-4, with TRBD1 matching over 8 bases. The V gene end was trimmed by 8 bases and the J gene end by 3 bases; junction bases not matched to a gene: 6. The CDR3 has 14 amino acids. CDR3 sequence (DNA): TGTGCCAGCGGCCCTACAGGGGGCAAAAACATTCAGTACTTC. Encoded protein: CASGPTGGKNIQYF.

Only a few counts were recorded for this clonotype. The CDR3 loop reads CASSHDRVPRNTEAFF. The CDR3 DNA is TGTGCCAGCAGCCACGACAGGGTCCCTAGGAACACTGAAGCTTTCTTT. The chain is built from TRBV5-4 and TRBJ1-1; 7 nucleotides line up with TRBD1. Germline lookup yields CDR1 SGHNT and CDR2 YYREEE (reference sequence). The CDR3 is 16 residues long. Trimming removed 4 bases from V and 1 base from J; junction bases left unmatched: 10.

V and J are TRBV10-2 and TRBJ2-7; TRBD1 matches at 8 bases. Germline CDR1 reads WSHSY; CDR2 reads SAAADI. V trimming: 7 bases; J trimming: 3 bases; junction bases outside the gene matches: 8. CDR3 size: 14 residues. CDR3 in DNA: TGCGCCAGCACCCGGACAGGGAGCGGCTACGAGCAGTACTTC. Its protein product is CASTRTGSGYEQYF.

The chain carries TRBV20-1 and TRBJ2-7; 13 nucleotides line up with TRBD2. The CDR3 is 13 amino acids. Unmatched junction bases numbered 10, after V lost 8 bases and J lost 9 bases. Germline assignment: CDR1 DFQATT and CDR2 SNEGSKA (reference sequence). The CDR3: CSFTSGGVLAQYF. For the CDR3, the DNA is TGCAGTTTCACTAGCGGGGGGGTTCTAGCGCAGTACTTC.

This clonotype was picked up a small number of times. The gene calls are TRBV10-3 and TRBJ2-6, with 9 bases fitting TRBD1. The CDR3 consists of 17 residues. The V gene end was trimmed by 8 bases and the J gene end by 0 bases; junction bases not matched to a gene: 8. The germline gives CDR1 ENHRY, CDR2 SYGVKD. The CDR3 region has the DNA TGTGCCATCTCCCGACAGGGGGTCCCCTCTGGGGCCAACGTCCTGACTTTC. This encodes CAISRQGVPSGANVLTF.

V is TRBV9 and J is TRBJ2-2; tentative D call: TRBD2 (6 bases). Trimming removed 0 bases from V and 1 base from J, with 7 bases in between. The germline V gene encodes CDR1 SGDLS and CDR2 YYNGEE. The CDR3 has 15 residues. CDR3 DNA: TGTGCCAGCAGCGTAGAGGGAGGGAACACCGGGGAGCTGTTTTTT. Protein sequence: CASSVEGGNTGELFF.

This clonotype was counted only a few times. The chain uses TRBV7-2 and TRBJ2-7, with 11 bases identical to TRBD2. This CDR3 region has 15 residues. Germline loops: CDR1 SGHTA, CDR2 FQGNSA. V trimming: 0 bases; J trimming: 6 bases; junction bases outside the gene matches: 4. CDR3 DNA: TGTGCCAGCAGCTTAGCTAGCGGGAGGGATAGCGAGCAGTACTTC. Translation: CASSLASGRDSEQYF.

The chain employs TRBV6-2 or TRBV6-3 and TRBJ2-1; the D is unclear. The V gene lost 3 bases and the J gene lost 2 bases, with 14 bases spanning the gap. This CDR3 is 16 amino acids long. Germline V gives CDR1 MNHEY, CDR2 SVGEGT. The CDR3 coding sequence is TGTGCCAGCAGTTATGGGCCGTATGGGACCTACAATGAGCAGTTCTTC. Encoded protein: CASSYGPYGTYNEQFF.

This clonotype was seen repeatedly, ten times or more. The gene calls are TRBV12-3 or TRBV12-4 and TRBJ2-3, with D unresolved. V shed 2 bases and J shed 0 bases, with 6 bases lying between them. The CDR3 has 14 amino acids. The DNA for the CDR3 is TGTGCCAGCAGTTTATGGGGTAGCACAGATACGCAGTATTTT. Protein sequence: CASSLWGSTDTQYF.

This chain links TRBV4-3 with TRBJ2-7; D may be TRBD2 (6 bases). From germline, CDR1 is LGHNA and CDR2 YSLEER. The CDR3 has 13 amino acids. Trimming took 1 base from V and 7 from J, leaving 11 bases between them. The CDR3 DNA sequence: TGCGCCAGCAGCCAAGGGAGGGGCCGGGAGCAGTACTTC. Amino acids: CASSQGRGREQYF.

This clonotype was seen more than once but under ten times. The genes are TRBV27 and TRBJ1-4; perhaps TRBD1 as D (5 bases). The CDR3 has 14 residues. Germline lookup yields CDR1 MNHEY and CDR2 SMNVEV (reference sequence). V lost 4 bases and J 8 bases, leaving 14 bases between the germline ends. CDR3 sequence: CASSYGTRREKLFF. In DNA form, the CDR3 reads TGTGCCAGCAGTTACGGGACCCGGAGGGAAAAACTGTTTTTT. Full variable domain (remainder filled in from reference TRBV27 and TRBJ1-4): EAQVTQNPRYLITVTGKKLTVTCSQNMNHEYMSWYRQDPGLGLRQIYYSMNVEVTDKGDVPEGYKVSRKEKRNFPLILESPSPNQTSLYFCASSYGTRREKLFFGSGTQLSVL.

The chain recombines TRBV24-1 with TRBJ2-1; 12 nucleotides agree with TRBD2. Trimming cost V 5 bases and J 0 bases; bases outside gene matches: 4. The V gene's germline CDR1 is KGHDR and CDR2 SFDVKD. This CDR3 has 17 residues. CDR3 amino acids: CATSATSGGFSYNEQFF. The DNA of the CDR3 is TGTGCCACCAGTGCGACTAGCGGGGGTTTCTCCTACAATGAGCAGTTCTTC.

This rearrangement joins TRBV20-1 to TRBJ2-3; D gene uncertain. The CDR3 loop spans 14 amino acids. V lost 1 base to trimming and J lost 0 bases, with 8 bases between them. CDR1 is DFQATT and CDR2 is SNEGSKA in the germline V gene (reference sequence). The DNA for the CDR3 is TGCAGTGCTAGAGGTCCCCAGAGCACAGATACGCAGTATTTT. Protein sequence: CSARGPQSTDTQYF.

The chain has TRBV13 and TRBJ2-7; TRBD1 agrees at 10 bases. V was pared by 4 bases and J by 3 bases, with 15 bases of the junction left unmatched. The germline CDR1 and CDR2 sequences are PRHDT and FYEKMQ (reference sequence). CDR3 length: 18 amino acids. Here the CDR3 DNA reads TGTGCCAGCAGCTCCGATGCTGCCGGGACAGGGGAAGACTACGAGCAGTACTTC. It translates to CASSSDAAGTGEDYEQYF. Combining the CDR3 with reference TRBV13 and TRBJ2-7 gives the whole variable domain AAGVIQSPRHLIKEKRETATLKCYPIPRHDTVYWYQQGPGQDPQFLISFYEKMQSDKGSIPDRFSAQQFSDYHSELNMSSLELGDSALYFCASSSDAAGTGEDYEQYFGPGTRLTVT.

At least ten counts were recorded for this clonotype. The CDR3 nucleotides are TGCGCCAGCAGCTTTGTTCAAGAGACCCAGTACTTC. It encodes CASSFVQETQYF. The chain has TRBV5-1 and TRBJ2-5; D call uncertain. The germline gives CDR1 SGHRS, CDR2 YFSETQ. The CDR3 sequence is 12 residues long. The V end was cut by 2 bases, the J end by 2 bases, with 4 bases between. Full variable domain (outside the CDR3, taken from reference TRBV5-1 and TRBJ2-5): KAGVTQTPRYLIKTRGQQVTLSCSPISGHRSVSWYQQTPGQGLQFLFEYFSETQRNKGNFPGRFSGRQFSNSRSEMNVSTLELGDSALYLCASSFVQETQYFGPGTRLLVL.

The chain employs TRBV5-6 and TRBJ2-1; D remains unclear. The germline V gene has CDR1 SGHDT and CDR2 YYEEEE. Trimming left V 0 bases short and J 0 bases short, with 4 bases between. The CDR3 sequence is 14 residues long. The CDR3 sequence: CASSLVRSYNEQFF. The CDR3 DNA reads TGTGCCAGCAGCTTGGTCCGCTCCTACAATGAGCAGTTCTTC. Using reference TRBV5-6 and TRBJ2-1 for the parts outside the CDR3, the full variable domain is DAGVTQSPTHLIKTRGQQVTLRCSPKSGHDTVSWYQQALGQGPQFIFQYYEEEERQRGNFPDRFSGHQFPNYSSELNVNALLLGDSALYLCASSLVRSYNEQFFGPGTRLTVL.

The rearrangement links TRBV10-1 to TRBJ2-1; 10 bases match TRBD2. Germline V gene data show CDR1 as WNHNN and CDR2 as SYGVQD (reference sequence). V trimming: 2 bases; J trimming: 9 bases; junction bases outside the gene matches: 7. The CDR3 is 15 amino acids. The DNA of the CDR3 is TGCGCCAGCAGTGAGGGGGCTAGCGGGGGTCTTGAGCAGTTCTTC. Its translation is CASSEGASGGLEQFF.

This CDR3 is CASSLSANQPQHF. Here the CDR3 DNA reads TGTGCCAGCAGTTTAAGCGCCAATCAGCCCCAGCATTTT. The chain links TRBV12-3 or TRBV12-4 to TRBJ1-5, with unresolved D. V was pared by 2 bases and J by 3 bases, with 5 bases between. The CDR3 has 13 amino acids.

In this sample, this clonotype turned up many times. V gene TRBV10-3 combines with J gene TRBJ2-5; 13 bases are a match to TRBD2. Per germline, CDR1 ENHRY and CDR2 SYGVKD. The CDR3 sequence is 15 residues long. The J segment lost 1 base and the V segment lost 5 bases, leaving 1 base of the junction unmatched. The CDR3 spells CAISRTSGSQETQYF. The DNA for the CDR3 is TGTGCCATCAGTAGGACTAGCGGGAGCCAAGAGACCCAGTACTTC.

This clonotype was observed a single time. Here the CDR3 DNA reads TGTGCCAGCGAGCCGGGGCGCACAGATACGCAGTATTTT. It codes for CASEPGRTDTQYF. The V call is TRBV5-5, the J call TRBJ2-3; TRBD1 or TRBD2 may be the D gene (5 bases each). Germline lookup yields CDR1 SGHKS and CDR2 YYEKEE (reference sequence). The CDR3 has 13 amino acids. Deletions cut 7 bases from V and 1 base from J, with 10 bases between.

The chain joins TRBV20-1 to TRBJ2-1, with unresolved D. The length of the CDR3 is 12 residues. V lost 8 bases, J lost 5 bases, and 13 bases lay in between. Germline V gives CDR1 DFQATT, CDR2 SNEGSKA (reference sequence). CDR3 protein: CSSHTTNNEQFF. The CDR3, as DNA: TGCAGTTCTCATACAACAAACAATGAGCAGTTCTTC.

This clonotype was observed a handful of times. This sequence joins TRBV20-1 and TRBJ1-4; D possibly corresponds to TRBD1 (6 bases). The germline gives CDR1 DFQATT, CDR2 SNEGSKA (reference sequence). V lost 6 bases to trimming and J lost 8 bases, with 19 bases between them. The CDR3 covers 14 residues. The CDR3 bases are TGCAGTGCCGCCCAGACTTCGACAGGAGAAAAACTGTTTTTT. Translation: CSAAQTSTGEKLFF.

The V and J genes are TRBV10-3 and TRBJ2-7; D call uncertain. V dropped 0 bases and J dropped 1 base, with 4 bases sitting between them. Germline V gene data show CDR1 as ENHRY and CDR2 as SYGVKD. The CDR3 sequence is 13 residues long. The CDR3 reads CAISESQSYEQYF. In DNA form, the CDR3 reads TGTGCCATCAGTGAGTCCCAGTCCTACGAGCAGTACTTC.

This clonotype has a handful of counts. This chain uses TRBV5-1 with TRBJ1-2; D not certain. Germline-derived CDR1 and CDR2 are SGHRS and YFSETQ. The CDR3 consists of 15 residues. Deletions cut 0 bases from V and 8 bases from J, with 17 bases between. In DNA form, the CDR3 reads TGCGCCAGCAGCTTGGGAGGTACGGGTCCGGAAGGCTACACCTTC. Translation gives CASSLGGTGPEGYTF.

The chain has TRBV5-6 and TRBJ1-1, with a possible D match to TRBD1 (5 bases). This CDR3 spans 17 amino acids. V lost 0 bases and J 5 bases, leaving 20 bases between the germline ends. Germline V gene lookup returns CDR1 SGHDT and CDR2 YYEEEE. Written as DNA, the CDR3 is TGTGCCAGCAGCTTGGTGGGGGGTGCAGGGATGATGACTGAAGCTTTCTTT. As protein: CASSLVGGAGMMTEAFF.

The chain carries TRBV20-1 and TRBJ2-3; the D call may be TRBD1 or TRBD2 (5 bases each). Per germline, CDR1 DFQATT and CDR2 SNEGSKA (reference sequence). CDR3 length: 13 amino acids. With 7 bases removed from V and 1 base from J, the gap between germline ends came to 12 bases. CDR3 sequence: CSVEVGGTDTQYF. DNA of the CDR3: TGCAGTGTAGAGGTGGGGGGCACAGATACGCAGTATTTT.

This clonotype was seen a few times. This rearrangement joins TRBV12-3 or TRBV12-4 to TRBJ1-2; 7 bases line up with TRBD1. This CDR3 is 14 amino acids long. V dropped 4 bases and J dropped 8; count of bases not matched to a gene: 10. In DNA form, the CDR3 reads TGTGCCAGCAGTTGGGGACAGTCCCCGACGGGCTACACCTTC. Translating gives CASSWGQSPTGYTF.

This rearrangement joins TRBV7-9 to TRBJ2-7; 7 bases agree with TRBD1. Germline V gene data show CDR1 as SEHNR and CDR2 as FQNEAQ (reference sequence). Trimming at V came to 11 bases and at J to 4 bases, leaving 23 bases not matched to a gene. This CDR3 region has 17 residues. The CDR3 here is CASMPLDRRYFGYEQYF. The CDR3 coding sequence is TGTGCCTCTATGCCGTTGGACAGGAGATATTTCGGTTACGAGCAGTACTTC.